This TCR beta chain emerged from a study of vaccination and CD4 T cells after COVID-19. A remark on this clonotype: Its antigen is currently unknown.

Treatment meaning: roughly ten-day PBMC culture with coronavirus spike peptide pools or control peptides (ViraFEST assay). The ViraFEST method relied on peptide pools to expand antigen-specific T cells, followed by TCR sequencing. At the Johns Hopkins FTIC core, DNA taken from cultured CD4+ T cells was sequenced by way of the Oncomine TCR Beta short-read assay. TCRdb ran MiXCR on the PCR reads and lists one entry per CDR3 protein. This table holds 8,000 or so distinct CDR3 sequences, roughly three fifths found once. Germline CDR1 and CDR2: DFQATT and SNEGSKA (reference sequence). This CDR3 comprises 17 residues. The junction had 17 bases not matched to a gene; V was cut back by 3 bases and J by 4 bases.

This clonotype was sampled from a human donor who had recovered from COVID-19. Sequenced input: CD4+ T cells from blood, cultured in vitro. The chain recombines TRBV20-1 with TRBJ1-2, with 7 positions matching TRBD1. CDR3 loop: CSASSLNRGRQVYGYTF. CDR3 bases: TGCAGTGCTAGTAGCCTTAACAGGGGCCGACAAGTCTATGGCTACACCTTC.